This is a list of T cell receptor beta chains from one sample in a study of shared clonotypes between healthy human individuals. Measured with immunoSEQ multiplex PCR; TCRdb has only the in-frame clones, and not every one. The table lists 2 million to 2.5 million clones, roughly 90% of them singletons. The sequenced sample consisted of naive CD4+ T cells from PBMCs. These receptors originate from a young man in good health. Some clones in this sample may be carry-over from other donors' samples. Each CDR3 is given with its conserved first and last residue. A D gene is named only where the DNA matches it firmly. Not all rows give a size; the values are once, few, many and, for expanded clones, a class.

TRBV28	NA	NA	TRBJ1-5	TGTGCCAGCTTCCCCCCGGGAGGTTGGGTGGAGCATTTT	CASFPPGGWVEHF
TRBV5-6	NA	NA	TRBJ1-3	TGTGCCAGCAGCTTCGGCCCCTCGGGGGACTCTGGAAACACCATATATTTT	CASSFGPSGDSGNTIYF
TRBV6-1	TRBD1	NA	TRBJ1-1	TGTGCCAGCAGTCGAGTGGGACAGGTGAACACTGAAGCTTTCTTT	CASSRVGQVNTEAFF
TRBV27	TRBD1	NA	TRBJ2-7	TGTGCCAGCAGACCGACAGGGGCCTACTCCTACGAGCAGTACTTC	CASRPTGAYSYEQYF
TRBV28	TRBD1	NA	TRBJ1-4	TGTGCCAGCAGTTTTTGGGGACAGTCGAATGAAAAACTGTTTTTT	CASSFWGQSNEKLFF
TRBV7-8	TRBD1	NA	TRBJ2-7	TGTGCCACCACGGCCGGACAGGGTATCGAGCAGTACTTC	CATTAGQGIEQYF
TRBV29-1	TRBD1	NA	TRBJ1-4	TGCAGCGTTGCAACAGGGGCCCCAGGAAAACTGTTTTTT	CSVATGAPGKLFF
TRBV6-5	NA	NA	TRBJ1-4	TGTGCCAGCAGTTACTCGATCGCCGCACCGGGTGAAAAACTGTTTTTT	CASSYSIAAPGEKLFF
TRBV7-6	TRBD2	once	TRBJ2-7	TGTGCCAGCAGCTTAGGGGGGACTAGCGGGAGAGTCTCCTACGAGCAGTACTTC	CASSLGGTSGRVSYEQYF
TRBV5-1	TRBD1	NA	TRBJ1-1	TGCGCCAGCACCCGACCGGGACAGGAGACTGAAGCTTTCTTT	CASTRPGQETEAFF
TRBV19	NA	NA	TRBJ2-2	TGTGCCAGTAGTATAAGCCCAGGGCCCGGGGAGCTGTTTTTT	CASSISPGPGELFF
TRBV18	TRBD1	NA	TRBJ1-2	TGTGCCAGCTCACTGGGACAGGGGGCGCGTGGCTACACCTTC	CASSLGQGARGYTF
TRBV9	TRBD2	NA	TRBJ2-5	TGTGCCAGCAGCGTGGGAGGGTCCGAGACCCAGTACTTC	CASSVGGSETQYF
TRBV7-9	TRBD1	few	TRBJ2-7	TGTGCCAGCAGCCGTCGGCAGGGGGCTTACGAGCAGTACTTC	CASSRRQGAYEQYF
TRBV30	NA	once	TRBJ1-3	TGTGCCTGGAGTGTACTCGGGTTCTCTGGAAACACCATATATTTT	CAWSVLGFSGNTIYF
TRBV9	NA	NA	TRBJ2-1	TGTGCCAGCAGCGAACGGGGGTACTCCTACAATGAGCAGTTCTTC	CASSERGYSYNEQFF
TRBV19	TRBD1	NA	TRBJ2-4	TGTGCCAGTAGTCCGCGACAGGGGGCCGAAATCAAAAACATTCAGTACTTC	CASSPRQGAEIKNIQYF
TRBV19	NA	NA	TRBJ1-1	TGTGCCAGTAGTATGATCGGGGCAGGGGTAAACACTGAAGCTTTCTTT	CASSMIGAGVNTEAFF
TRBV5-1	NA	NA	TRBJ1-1	TGCGCCAGCAGCGTCTCAGGGAGGGACACTGAAGCTTTCTTT	CASSVSGRDTEAFF
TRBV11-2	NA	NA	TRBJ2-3	TGTGCCAGCAGCAACATAGGTACAGATACGCAGTATTTT	CASSNIGTDTQYF
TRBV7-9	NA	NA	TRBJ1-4	TGTGCCAGCAGCTCCCTAGGCCAGGAAAAACTGTTTTTT	CASSSLGQEKLFF
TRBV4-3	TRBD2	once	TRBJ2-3	TGCGCCAGCAGCCAAGATGGCCTAGCGGGAGATACGCAGTATTTT	CASSQDGLAGDTQYF
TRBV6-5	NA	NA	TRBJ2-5	TGTGCCAGCAGTTACGACACCCAAGAGACCCAGTACTTC	CASSYDTQETQYF
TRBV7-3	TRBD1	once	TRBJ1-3	TGTGCCAGCAGCCGGAAGGGACAGACCTCTGGAAACACCATATATTTT	CASSRKGQTSGNTIYF
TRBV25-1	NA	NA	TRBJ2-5	TGTGCCAGCAGTGAATATCGGGGCGGCAGGGGGGTTCAAGAGACCCAGTACTTC	CASSEYRGGRGVQETQYF
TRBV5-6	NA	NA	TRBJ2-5	TGTGCCAGCAGCTTGGGCCCTGGGTGGCAAGAGACCCAGTACTTC	CASSLGPGWQETQYF
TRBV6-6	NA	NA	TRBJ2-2	TGTGCCAGCACCAGGTCAAGGGCCGGCACCGGGGAGCTGTTTTTT	CASTRSRAGTGELFF
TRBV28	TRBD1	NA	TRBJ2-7	TGTGCCAGCAGTCCGGGACAGGGGGCTTACGAGCAGTACTTC	CASSPGQGAYEQYF
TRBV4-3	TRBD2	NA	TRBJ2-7	TGCGCCAGCAGCCAAGGGGTGGCTAGCGGGATCTACGAGCAGTACTTC	CASSQGVASGIYEQYF
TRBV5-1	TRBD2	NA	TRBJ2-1	TGCGCCAGCAGCTGGCCGGGACTAGCGGGAGGGTTAGACCCCTACAATGAGCAGTTCTTC	CASSWPGLAGGLDPYNEQFF
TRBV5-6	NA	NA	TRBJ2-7	TGTGCCAGCAGCTTGGCCAACAGGGCTTACGAGCAGTACTTC	CASSLANRAYEQYF
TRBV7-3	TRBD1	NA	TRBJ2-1	TGTGCCAGCAGCATATTGGGACAGGGCAGGAATGAGCAGTTCTTC	CASSILGQGRNEQFF
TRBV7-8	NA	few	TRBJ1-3	TGTGCCAGCAGCTCCGGAAACACCATATATTTT	CASSSGNTIYF
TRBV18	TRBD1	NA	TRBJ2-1	TGTGCCAGCTCACTGGGACAGCAATACAATGAGCAGTTCTTC	CASSLGQQYNEQFF
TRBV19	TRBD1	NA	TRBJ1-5	TGTGCCAGTAGTGAGGGGGACAGGGGATTTTATCAGCCCCAGCATTTT	CASSEGDRGFYQPQHF
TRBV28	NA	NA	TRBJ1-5	TGTGCCTCCTTCCCCCCAGGTCAGCCCCAGCATTTT	CASFPPGQPQHF
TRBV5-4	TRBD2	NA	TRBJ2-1	TGTGCCAGCAGCATTGGGACTAGCGGGAGGGCTGGTGAGCAGTTCTTC	CASSIGTSGRAGEQFF
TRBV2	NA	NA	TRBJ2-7	TGTGCCAGCAGAGAGTCACTCCACGAGCAGTACTTC	CASRESLHEQYF
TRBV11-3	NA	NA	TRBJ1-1	TGTGCCAGCAGCCTCTTGTGCGGGGGGACAAGGCACACTGAAGCTTTCTTT	CASSLLCGGTRHTEAFF
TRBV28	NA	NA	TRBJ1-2	TGTGCCAGCCGCAGCGGGGGGGGCTGGATCGGTGGCTACACCTTC	CASRSGGGWIGGYTF
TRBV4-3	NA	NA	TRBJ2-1	TGCGCCAGCAGCCAAAACCCCGGGACAATGAGCTCCTACAATGAGCAGTTCTTC	CASSQNPGTMSSYNEQFF
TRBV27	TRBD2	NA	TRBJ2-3	TGTGCCAGCAGTTCCGGGACTAGCGGGAGTCGTTGGGGTGCAGATACGCAGTATTTT	CASSSGTSGSRWGADTQYF
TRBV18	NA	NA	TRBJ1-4	TGTGCCAGCTCACCAGGGGCCGGGACCTATGAAAAACTGTTTTTT	CASSPGAGTYEKLFF
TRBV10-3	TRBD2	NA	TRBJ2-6	TGTGCCATCAGTGAGTCGGCGGGGGTTCCAGGGGCCAACGTCCTGACTTTC	CAISESAGVPGANVLTF
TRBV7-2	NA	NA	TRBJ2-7	TGTGCCAGCAGCTTATCCTCCTATGAGCAGTACTTC	CASSLSSYEQYF
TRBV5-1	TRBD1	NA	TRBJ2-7	TGCGCCAGCAGCTTGACAGGGGCCCAGTACTTC	CASSLTGAQYF
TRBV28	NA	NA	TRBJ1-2	TGTGCCAGCAGTCTCTATCCCCTAGACTATGGCTACACCTTC	CASSLYPLDYGYTF
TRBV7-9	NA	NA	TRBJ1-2	TGTGCCAGCAGCCCCGTGGGCCTTAACTATGGCTACACCTTC	CASSPVGLNYGYTF